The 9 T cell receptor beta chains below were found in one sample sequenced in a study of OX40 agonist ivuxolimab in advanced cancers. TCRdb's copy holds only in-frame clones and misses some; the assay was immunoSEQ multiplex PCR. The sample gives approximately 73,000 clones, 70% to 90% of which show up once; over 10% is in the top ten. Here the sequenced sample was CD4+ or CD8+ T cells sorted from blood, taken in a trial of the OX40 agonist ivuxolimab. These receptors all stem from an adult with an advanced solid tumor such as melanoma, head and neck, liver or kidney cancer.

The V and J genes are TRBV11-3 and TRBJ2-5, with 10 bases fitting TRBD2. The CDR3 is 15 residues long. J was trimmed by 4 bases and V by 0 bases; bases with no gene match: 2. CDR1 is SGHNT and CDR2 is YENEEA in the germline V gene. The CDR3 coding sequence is TGTGCCAGCAGCTTAGAAGGGACTAGCGTAGAGACCCAGTACTTC. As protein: CASSLEGTSVETQYF.

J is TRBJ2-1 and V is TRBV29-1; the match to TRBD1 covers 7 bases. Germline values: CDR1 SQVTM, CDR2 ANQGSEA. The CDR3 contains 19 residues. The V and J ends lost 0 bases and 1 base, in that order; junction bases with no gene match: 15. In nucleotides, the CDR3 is TGCAGCGTTGAAGATCTTAGGTGGCGACAGGGCCGGTCCTACAATGAGCAGTTCTTC. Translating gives CSVEDLRWRQGRSYNEQFF.

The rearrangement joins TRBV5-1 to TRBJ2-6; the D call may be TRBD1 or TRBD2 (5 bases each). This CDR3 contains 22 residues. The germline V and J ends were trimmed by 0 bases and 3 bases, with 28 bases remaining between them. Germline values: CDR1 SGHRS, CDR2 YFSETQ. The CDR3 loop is CASSLAASGTPETFFGANVLTF. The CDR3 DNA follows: TGCGCCAGCAGCTTGGCCGCGTCAGGGACGCCAGAGACTTTTTTTGGGGCCAACGTCCTGACTTTC. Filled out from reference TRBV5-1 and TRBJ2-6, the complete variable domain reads KAGVTQTPRYLIKTRGQQVTLSCSPISGHRSVSWYQQTPGQGLQFLFEYFSETQRNKGNFPGRFSGRQFSNSRSEMNVSTLELGDSALYLCASSLAASGTPETFFGANVLTFGAGSRLTVL.

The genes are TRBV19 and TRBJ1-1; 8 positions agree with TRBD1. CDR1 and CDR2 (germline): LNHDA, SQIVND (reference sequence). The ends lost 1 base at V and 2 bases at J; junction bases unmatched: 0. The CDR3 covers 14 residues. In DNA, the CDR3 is TGTGCCAGTAGTATAGCAGGGGGCAACACTGAAGCTTTCTTT. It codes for CASSIAGGNTEAFF.

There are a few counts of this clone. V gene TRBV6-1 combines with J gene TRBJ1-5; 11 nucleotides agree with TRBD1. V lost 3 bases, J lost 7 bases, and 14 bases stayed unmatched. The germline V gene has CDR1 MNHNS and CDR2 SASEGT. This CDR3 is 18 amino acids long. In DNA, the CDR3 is TGTGCCAGCAGTGATGCGGGTTGGACAGGGGGCGCATTCCAGCCCCAGCATTTT. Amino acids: CASSDAGWTGGAFQPQHF.

In nucleotides, the CDR3 is TGTGCCAGTAGTCATGACAGGAACACTGAAGCTTTCTTT. Protein sequence: CASSHDRNTEAFF. The chain is built from TRBV19 and TRBJ1-1; TRBD1 might be the D (5 bases). V gave up 5 bases and J gave up 1 base, with 8 bases separating them. The CDR3 extends over 13 amino acids. Germline V CDR1 and CDR2: LNHDA, SQIVND (reference sequence).

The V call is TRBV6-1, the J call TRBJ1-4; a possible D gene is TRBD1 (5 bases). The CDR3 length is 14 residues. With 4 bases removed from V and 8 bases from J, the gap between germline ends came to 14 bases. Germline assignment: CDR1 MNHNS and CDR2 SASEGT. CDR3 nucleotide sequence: TGTGCCAGCAGTGCGGCCGGGACGGAAGAAAAACTGTTTTTT. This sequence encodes CASSAAGTEEKLFF.

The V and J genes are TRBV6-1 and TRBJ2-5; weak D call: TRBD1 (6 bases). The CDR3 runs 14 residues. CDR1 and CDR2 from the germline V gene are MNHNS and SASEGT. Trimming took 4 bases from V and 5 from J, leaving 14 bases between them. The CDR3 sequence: CASSVIRGLETQYF. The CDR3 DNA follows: TGTGCCAGCAGTGTTATCAGGGGTCTGGAGACCCAGTACTTC.

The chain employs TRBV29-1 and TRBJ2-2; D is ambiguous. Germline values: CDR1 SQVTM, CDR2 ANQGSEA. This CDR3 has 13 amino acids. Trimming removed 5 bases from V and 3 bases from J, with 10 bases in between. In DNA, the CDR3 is TGCAGCGTTTTCAGGATCGACACCGGGGAGCTGTTTTTT. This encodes CSVFRIDTGELFF.